This TCR beta chain was identified in a study of human CD4 T cells and Enterobacteriaceae. Sorting took every CD4+ cell except CD45RA+CCR7+CD95- naive cells, reaching over 95% purity. The CDR3 sequence is 16 residues long. The germline V gene has CDR1 SGHDN and CDR2 FVKESK. Trimming took off 4 bases at V and 0 bases at J, with 10 bases between the two ends. Clones were sequenced by immunoSEQ multiplex PCR, and TCRdb holds only the in-frame ones, with some missing. The sample shows some 26,000 clones, 80% to 90% of them seen only once. This clone was observed a few times. Sequenced material: memory CD4+ T cells from blood. The chain is built from TRBV14 and TRBJ2-6; perhaps D is TRBD1 or TRBD2 (5 bases each). The receptor's source is a human donor in good health. In DNA, the CDR3 is TGTGCCAGCAGCCCTGGGGGTTACTCTGGGGCCAACGTCCTGACTTTC. As protein: CASSPGGYSGANVLTF. Variable domain in full (rest from reference TRBV14 and TRBJ2-6): EAGVTQFPSHSVIEKGQTVTLRCDPISGHDNLYWYRRVMGKEIKFLLHFVKESKQDESGMPNNRFLAERTGGTYSTLKVQPAELEDSGVYFCASSPGGYSGANVLTFGAGSRLTVL.